These 3 T cell receptor beta chains share one sample of origin, sequenced in a study of T cells in Graves' hyperthyroidism and ophthalmopathy. RNA transcripts yielded amplified TCR beta CDR3 regions. The TCR CDR3 was amplified in a first-round RT-PCR using the HTBI primer set. TCRdb re-derived calls from the multiplex PCR reads in MiXCR, one entry per CDR3 protein. The repertoire holds under 750,000 distinct CDR3 sequences, with about 17% as singletons. The sequenced sample consisted of blood. These receptors were taken from a woman aged 50 to 65 with Graves' hyperthyroidism that later progressed to Graves' ophthalmopathy.

This clonotype was counted at least ten times. The CDR3 sequence: CASSLVRLATHEQYF. CDR3 nucleotide sequence: TGTGCCAGCAGCTTAGTCCGACTAGCGACCCACGAGCAGTACTTC. This chain connects TRBV11-1 to TRBJ2-7; TRBD2 aligns across 8 bases. Germline V CDR1 and CDR2: SGHAT, FQDESV (reference sequence). J was trimmed by 5 bases and V by 1 base; bases with no gene match: 7. The CDR3 length is 15 residues.

This clonotype has at least ten counts. This chain links TRBV4-1 with TRBJ2-7, with 11 bases matching TRBD1. From germline, CDR1 is MGHRA and CDR2 YSYEKL. V shed 4 bases and J 3 bases; nucleotides not matched to a gene: 8. CDR3 length: 16 residues. CDR3: CASSPKDRGRFYEQYF. The DNA for the CDR3 is TGCGCCAGCAGCCCTAAGGACAGGGGGCGATTCTACGAGCAGTACTTC.

The sample holds many counts of this clonotype. The genes are TRBV15 and TRBJ1-2; 7 bases map to TRBD1. After removal of 0 bases from V and 5 bases from J, the junction contained 6 bases not matched to a gene. This CDR3 region has 15 residues. CDR1 LNHNV and CDR2 YYDKDF come from the germline V gene (reference sequence). The CDR3 is CATSRDMAGGYGYTF. CDR3 DNA sequence: TGTGCCACCAGCAGAGATATGGCAGGGGGTTATGGCTACACCTTC.